This T cell receptor (beta chain) was recovered during a study of cytomegalovirus exposure and HLA in healthy donors. The CDR3 is 15 residues long. The ends lost 1 base at V and 3 bases at J; junction bases unmatched: 4. CDR1 and CDR2 (germline): MNHEY, SVGAGI. This PCR relied on a set of 60 Vbeta primers and 13 Jbeta primers. The method was immunoSEQ multiplex PCR; TCRdb's version includes in-frame clones alone and lacks a portion of them. The repertoire includes some 120,000 clones, around a tenth of them detected once, and over 2.5% sits in the top ten. The clonotype originates from a man aged 25-45 years in good health and CMV-seronegative. Sequenced sample: PBMCs. The gene calls are TRBV6-5 and TRBJ2-7; 9 bases fit TRBD2. The CDR3 sequence is CASSYLAGANYEQYF. In nucleotides, the CDR3 is TGTGCCAGCAGTTACTTAGCGGGAGCGAACTACGAGCAGTACTTC.